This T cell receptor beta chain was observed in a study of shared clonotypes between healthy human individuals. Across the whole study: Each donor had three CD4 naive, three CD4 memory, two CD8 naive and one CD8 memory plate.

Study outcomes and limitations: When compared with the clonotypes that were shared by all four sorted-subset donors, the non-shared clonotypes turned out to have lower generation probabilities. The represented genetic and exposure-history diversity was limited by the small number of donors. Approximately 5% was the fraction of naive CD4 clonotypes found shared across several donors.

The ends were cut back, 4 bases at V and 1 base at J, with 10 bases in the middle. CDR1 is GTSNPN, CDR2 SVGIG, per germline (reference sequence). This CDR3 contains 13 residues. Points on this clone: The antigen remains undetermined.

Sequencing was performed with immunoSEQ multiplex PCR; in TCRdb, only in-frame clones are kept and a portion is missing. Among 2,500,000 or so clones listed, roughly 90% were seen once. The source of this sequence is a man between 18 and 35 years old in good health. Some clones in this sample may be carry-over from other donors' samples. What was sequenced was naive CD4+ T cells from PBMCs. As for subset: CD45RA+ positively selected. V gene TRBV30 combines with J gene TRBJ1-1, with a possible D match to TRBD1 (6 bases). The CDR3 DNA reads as TGTGCCTGGAACACAGGGAGGAACACTGAAGCTTTCTTT. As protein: CAWNTGRNTEAFF. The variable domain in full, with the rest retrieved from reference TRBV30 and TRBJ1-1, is SQTIHQWPATLVQPVGSPLSLECTVEGTSNPNLYWYRQAAGRGLQLLFYSVGIGQISSEVPQNLSASRPQDRQFILSSKKLLLSDSGFYLCAWNTGRNTEAFFGQGTRLTVV.